The 22 T cell receptor beta chains reported below all come from one sample, sequenced in a study of T cell responses to AZD1222 COVID-19 vaccine. The repertoire was sequenced with immunoSEQ multiplex PCR; TCRdb's copy has only in-frame clones and lacks some. The sample records about 120,000 clones, 70% to 90% being singletons. The input for sequencing was peripheral blood, taken on day 0 of AZD1222 vaccination. The source is an adult in good health.

The chain joins TRBV9 to TRBJ2-1; 8 bases match TRBD2. CDR1 and CDR2 (germline): SGDLS, YYNGEE. The CDR3 is 14 residues long. The J segment lost 0 bases and the V segment lost 7 bases, leaving 3 bases of the junction unmatched. The CDR3 sequence: CASSRGGSYNEQFF. The CDR3 DNA reads TGTGCCAGCTCCCGGGGGGGCTCCTACAATGAGCAGTTCTTC.

This clone was detected once. The rearrangement joins TRBV3-1 (or the pseudogene TRBV3-2) to TRBJ1-2; TRBD1 might be the D (6 bases). The CDR3 consists of 17 residues. CDR1 LGHDT and CDR2 YNNKEL come from the germline V gene (reference sequence). V dropped 0 bases and J dropped 7 bases, with 21 bases sitting between them. CDR3 loop: CASSQESRGTPRGGYTF. The CDR3 nucleotides are TGTGCCAGCAGCCAAGAGTCCCGTGGGACACCCAGGGGTGGCTACACCTTC.

This rearrangement joins TRBV28 to TRBJ2-7, with 7 bases identical to TRBD2. The CDR3 length is 15 residues. Germline V gives CDR1 MDHEN, CDR2 SYDVKM. The V and J ends lost 6 bases and 4 bases, in that order; junction bases with no gene match: 12. Here the CDR3 DNA reads TGTGCCAGCAGCCCCAGAGCTAGCGGCCTTTACGAGCAGTACTTC. Translated, it gives CASSPRASGLYEQYF.

This chain connects TRBV4-2 to TRBJ1-4; 10 bases are shared with TRBD1. Trimming took 4 bases from V and 6 from J; bases not matched to a gene: 5. The CDR3 is made up of 15 amino acids. Germline V gene sequence: CDR1 LGHNA, CDR2 YNFKEQ. CDR3 DNA: TGTGCCAGCAGCCTTATGACAGGGGGCGATGAAAAACTGTTTTTT. The encoded protein is CASSLMTGGDEKLFF.

V is TRBV18 and J is TRBJ2-1, with TRBD2 identical over 8 bases. This CDR3 has 16 residues. V dropped 6 bases and J dropped 8; count of bases not matched to a gene: 15. CDR1 KGHSH and CDR2 LQKENI come from the germline V gene. The CDR3 spells CASSQRETSAFYEQFF. CDR3 sequence (DNA): TGTGCCAGCTCCCAAAGGGAGACTAGCGCCTTCTATGAGCAGTTCTTC.

This chain links TRBV7-6 with TRBJ2-3; 7 bases fit TRBD2. The junction had 9 bases not matched to a gene; V was cut back by 5 bases and J by 4 bases. This CDR3 has 15 amino acids. Per the germline V gene, CDR1 is SGHVS and CDR2 is FNYEAQ. Here the CDR3 reads CASSRSAGVADTQYF. In DNA form, the CDR3 reads TGTGCCAGCAGCCGGTCCGCGGGAGTGGCAGATACGCAGTATTTT.

This clone was seen just once. The chain employs TRBV24-1 and TRBJ2-5; 13 positions match TRBD2. Per the germline V gene, CDR1 is KGHDR and CDR2 is SFDVKD. CDR3 size: 18 residues. Unmatched junction bases numbered 7, after V lost 3 bases and J lost 1 base. The CDR3 sequence: CATSDPGLAGSAQETQYF. In nucleotides, the CDR3 is TGTGCCACCAGTGATCCGGGACTAGCGGGGTCGGCCCAAGAGACCCAGTACTTC.

This clone has a single count. V and J are TRBV5-1 and TRBJ2-7; possibly TRBD2 for D (6 bases). This CDR3 has 15 residues. V lost 2 bases, J lost 6 bases, and 18 bases lay in between. The V gene's germline CDR1 is SGHRS and CDR2 YFSETQ. CDR3 bases: TGCGCCAGCAGCTTATCCGGGACCCGTAGCGGCGAGCAGTACTTC. Amino acid sequence: CASSLSGTRSGEQYF.

The rearrangement uses TRBV4-1 and TRBJ2-7; D ambiguous. CDR3 length: 12 amino acids. CDR1 is MGHRA and CDR2 is YSYEKL in the germline V gene. V lost 5 bases to trimming and J lost 3 bases, with 8 bases between them. The CDR3 coding sequence is TGCGCCAGCAGCGATCTAAGCTACGAGCAGTACTTC. The encoded protein is CASSDLSYEQYF.

The chain joins TRBV29-1 to TRBJ1-1, with a possible D match to TRBD1 (6 bases). Germline CDR1 SQVTM, CDR2 ANQGSEA. V was shortened by 7 bases and J by 1 base, with 13 bases between the two germline ends. The CDR3 is made up of 13 amino acids. Here the CDR3 reads CSAQDRQNTEAFF. For the CDR3, the DNA is TGCAGCGCACAGGACAGACAGAACACTGAAGCTTTCTTT.

The genes are TRBV3-1 (or the pseudogene TRBV3-2) and TRBJ1-1; possible D gene TRBD1, 5 bases. Germline V gene lookup returns CDR1 LGHDT and CDR2 YNNKEL (reference sequence). This CDR3 comprises 16 residues. V shed 0 bases and J shed 3 bases, with 14 bases lying between them. The CDR3 loop reads CASSQDRRPGHTEAFF. The CDR3 DNA sequence: TGTGCCAGCAGCCAAGATCGGAGACCGGGACACACTGAAGCTTTCTTT.

This chain links TRBV24-1 with TRBJ2-2; D may be TRBD1 or TRBD2 (5 bases each). V was shortened by 5 bases and J by 5 bases, with 17 bases between the two germline ends. The germline CDR1 and CDR2 sequences are KGHDR and SFDVKD. The CDR3 length is 16 residues. CDR3 region: CATSVRLGPTTGELFF. The CDR3 nucleotides read TGTGCCACCAGTGTCCGCTTGGGACCGACAACCGGGGAGCTGTTTTTT.

The CDR3 nucleotides read TGCGCCAGCAGCTTGTACCCATACGAGGCGGCGGCCTCTGGAAACACCATATATTTT. It specifies CASSLYPYEAAASGNTIYF. The chain has TRBV5-1 and TRBJ1-3; D unclear. This CDR3 contains 19 residues. V lost 1 base and J 0 bases, leaving 20 bases between the germline ends. Per germline, CDR1 SGHRS and CDR2 YFSETQ.

This chain uses TRBV27 with TRBJ2-2; D is uncertain. The CDR3 is 14 amino acids. The germline V gene has CDR1 MNHEY and CDR2 SMNVEV (reference sequence). Trimming pared 6 bases from V and 6 bases from J, leaving 14 bases between. CDR3 sequence reads: CASRSPPKAGELFF. CDR3 bases: TGTGCCAGCAGGTCTCCTCCCAAGGCCGGGGAGCTGTTTTTT.

Judged by abundance, this clone is medium-sized. The chain uses TRBV27 and TRBJ1-6; weak D call: TRBD1 (5 bases). This CDR3 is 18 amino acids long. V was trimmed by 0 bases and J by 0 bases, leaving 12 bases between them. In germline, CDR1 is MNHEY, CDR2 SMNVEV (reference sequence). CDR3 DNA sequence: TGTGCCAGCAGTTTATCGCGACAGCTCAGCTCCTATAATTCACCCCTCCACTTT. Protein product: CASSLSRQLSSYNSPLHF.

The chain uses TRBV5-1 and TRBJ2-2; D call uncertain. Trimming shortened V by 4 bases and J by 1 base, and 8 bases separated the two germline ends. The V gene's germline CDR1 is SGHRS and CDR2 YFSETQ. This CDR3 region has 14 residues. In DNA form, the CDR3 reads TGCGCCAGCAGCGTCGGGCAGAACACCGGGGAGCTGTTTTTT. It is translated as CASSVGQNTGELFF. The variable domain in full, with the rest retrieved from reference TRBV5-1 and TRBJ2-2, is KAGVTQTPRYLIKTRGQQVTLSCSPISGHRSVSWYQQTPGQGLQFLFEYFSETQRNKGNFPGRFSGRQFSNSRSEMNVSTLELGDSALYLCASSVGQNTGELFFGEGSRLTVL.

The gene calls are TRBV6-2 or TRBV6-3 and TRBJ2-3; 7 bases map to TRBD2. The V and J ends lost 3 bases and 4 bases, in that order; junction bases with no gene match: 7. Per the germline V gene, CDR1 is MNHEY and CDR2 is SVGEGT. There are 15 residues in the CDR3. The CDR3 bases are TGTGCCAGCAGTTATGGTGGGAGGGCCGCAGATACGCAGTATTTT. Amino acid sequence: CASSYGGRAADTQYF.

The chain joins TRBV29-1 to TRBJ1-2; D uncertain. Germline loops: CDR1 SQVTM, CDR2 ANQGSEA. V was trimmed by 6 bases and J by 4 bases, leaving 9 bases between them. This CDR3 comprises 11 residues. The chain's CDR3 is CSVPWGYGYTF. The CDR3 DNA sequence: TGCAGCGTCCCCTGGGGCTATGGCTACACCTTC.

The V call is TRBV15, the J call TRBJ2-2; 9 bases line up with TRBD1. Germline CDR1 is LNHNV and CDR2 is YYDKDF (reference sequence). The CDR3 spans 15 residues. V trimming: 5 bases; J trimming: 6 bases; junction bases outside the gene matches: 7. The CDR3 protein is CATSPGTGLSGELFF. CDR3 bases: TGTGCCACCAGCCCCGGGACAGGGTTATCCGGGGAGCTGTTTTTT.

The chain is built from TRBV6-5 and TRBJ2-2, with D possibly TRBD2 on 5 matching bases. V dropped 8 bases and J dropped 0 bases, with 13 bases sitting between them. The CDR3 is 15 residues long. Germline V gene lookup returns CDR1 MNHEY and CDR2 SVGAGI. The CDR3 DNA follows: TGTGCCAGCCGTCGCGAGGAGGCGAACACCGGGGAGCTGTTTTTT. It codes for CASRREEANTGELFF.

This clone is a singleton in its sample. This chain connects TRBV6-2 or TRBV6-3 to TRBJ1-2, with D uncertain. The germline V gene encodes CDR1 MNHEY and CDR2 SVGEGT. The CDR3 runs 13 residues. V lost 5 bases and J 2 bases, leaving 9 bases between the germline ends. CDR3 in amino acids: CASSNQQNYGYTF. The CDR3 DNA reads as TGTGCCAGCAGTAACCAACAAAACTATGGCTACACCTTC.

This chain joins TRBV28 and TRBJ2-7, with D possibly called TRBD1 or TRBD2 (5 bases each). CDR1 MDHEN and CDR2 SYDVKM come from the germline V gene. The CDR3 runs to 15 residues. V was cut by 2 bases and J by 0 bases, with 11 bases left in between. CDR3 sequence (DNA): TGTGCCAGCAGTTTAGGGACGGCCGCCTCCTACGAGCAGTACTTC. The encoded protein is CASSLGTAASYEQYF.